The 29 T cell receptor beta chains in this list originate from one sample, sequenced in a study of shared clonotypes between healthy human individuals. Sequencing used immunoSEQ multiplex PCR; TCRdb keeps in-frame clones, though not all of them. Of a few million clones listed, just under 95% are singletons. Specimen: naive CD4+ T cells from PBMCs. Subset in this sample: CD45RA+ positively selected. The receptors here all came from a man between 18 and 35 years old in good health. Some clones in this sample may be carry-over from other donors' samples.

J is TRBJ2-1 and V is TRBV18, with TRBD2 matching over 9 bases. Germline V gives CDR1 KGHSH, CDR2 LQKENI. The CDR3 runs to 17 residues. With V trimmed by 6 bases and J by 4 bases, 13 bases remained unmatched. CDR3 amino acids: CASSPERMLAGYNEQFF. The CDR3 bases are TGTGCCAGCTCGCCAGAGCGTATGCTAGCGGGGTACAATGAGCAGTTCTTC. Complete variable domain (other parts from reference TRBV18 and TRBJ2-1): NAGVMQNPRHLVRRRGQEARLRCSPMKGHSHVYWYRQLPEEGLKFMVYLQKENIIDESGMPKERFSAEFPKEGPSILRIQQVVRGDSAAYFCASSPERMLAGYNEQFFGPGTRLTVL.

V usage is TRBV7-9 and J usage is TRBJ2-7; D uncertain. The CDR3 is 12 residues long. V shed 5 bases and J shed 7 bases, with 12 bases lying between them. Germline V gene lookup returns CDR1 SEHNR and CDR2 FQNEAQ (reference sequence). The CDR3 loop is CASSLSAGEQYF. CDR3 nucleotides: TGTGCCAGCAGCCTCTCGGCCGGAGAGCAGTACTTC.

This clone was counted a few times. The J gene is TRBJ1-1, the V gene TRBV4-1; 9 bases map to TRBD1. The CDR3 is made up of 16 amino acids. V dropped 5 bases and J dropped 5; count of bases not matched to a gene: 12. Germline V lookup: CDR1 MGHRA, CDR2 YSYEKL. As DNA, the CDR3 is TGCGCCAGCAGCTACAGGGGGCGGGGAGGCCGTACTGAAGCTTTCTTT. Its protein is CASSYRGRGGRTEAFF.

The chain combines TRBV6-1 with TRBJ2-3; D ambiguous. Germline lookup yields CDR1 MNHNS and CDR2 SASEGT. The CDR3 is 13 residues long. Trimming stripped 7 bases from V and 4 bases from J, with 12 bases between. The CDR3 DNA follows: TGTGCCAGCACCAAAACTATAGCAGATACGCAGTATTTT. The encoded protein is CASTKTIADTQYF.

The chain carries TRBV30 and TRBJ1-6, with 9 bases fitting TRBD1. Per germline, CDR1 GTSNPN and CDR2 SVGIG (reference sequence). V gave up 1 base and J gave up 6 bases; unmatched junction bases: 10. The CDR3 loop spans 17 amino acids. Written as DNA, the CDR3 is TGTGCCTGGAGTGGGTCCAGGACAGGGGACTTTAATTCACCCCTCCACTTT. Its protein product is CAWSGSRTGDFNSPLHF.

The chain recombines TRBV29-1 with TRBJ1-2, with 7 bases identical to TRBD1. The trim removed 0 bases at V and 8 bases at J, leaving 6 bases unmatched. CDR3 length: 13 residues. From germline, CDR1 is SQVTM and CDR2 ANQGSEA. The CDR3 DNA reads as TGCAGCGTTGAAGATAGTAGGGGGCGAGGCTACACCTTC. It is translated as CSVEDSRGRGYTF.

The rearrangement joins TRBV27 to TRBJ2-7; D may correspond to TRBD1 or TRBD2 (5 bases each). The CDR3 is 17 amino acids. Trimming shortened V by 8 bases and J by 1 base, and 24 bases separated the two germline ends. CDR1 is MNHEY, CDR2 SMNVEV, per germline (reference sequence). Here the CDR3 DNA reads TGTGCCAGCGGGTTTAGACCGGGGCCCGTAACTTCCTACGAGCAGTACTTC. Residues: CASGFRPGPVTSYEQYF.

This chain connects TRBV28 to TRBJ1-2, with 9 bases lining up with TRBD1. The V and J ends lost 7 bases and 6 bases, in that order; junction bases with no gene match: 12. CDR1 MDHEN and CDR2 SYDVKM come from the germline V gene. The CDR3 is 15 amino acids. The CDR3 reads CASTWRTGGADGYTF. The CDR3 DNA reads as TGTGCCAGCACTTGGAGAACAGGGGGCGCGGATGGCTACACCTTC.

A remark on this clone: The sample contains more than one DNA sequence encoding this CDR3. The chain links TRBV28 to TRBJ2-5, with D perhaps TRBD1 or TRBD2 (5 bases each). CDR1 MDHEN and CDR2 SYDVKM come from the germline V gene. This CDR3 is 13 amino acids long. V was shortened by 6 bases and J by 5 bases, with 13 bases between the two germline ends. CDR3 sequence: CASRPGGGETQYF. The CDR3 bases are TGTGCCAGCAGGCCTGGGGGTGGGGAGACCCAGTACTTC.

This sequence joins TRBV9 and TRBJ1-2; D remains unclear. From germline, CDR1 is SGDLS and CDR2 YYNGEE. This CDR3 contains 16 residues. Trimming pared 0 bases from V and 1 base from J, leaving 13 bases between. DNA of the CDR3: TGTGCCAGCAGCGTAGCTCTGGCAGGACTTAACTATGGCTACACCTTC. Protein: CASSVALAGLNYGYTF.

V gene TRBV11-2 combines with J gene TRBJ1-1; D remains ambiguous. V was cut by 1 base and J by 7 bases, with 10 bases left in between. CDR3 length equals 13 residues. Germline-derived CDR1 and CDR2 are SGHAT and FQNNGV. CDR3 region: CASSLAGTLEAFF. For the CDR3, the DNA is TGTGCCAGCAGCTTAGCAGGCACTCTTGAAGCTTTCTTT.

This clone has more than one count but fewer than ten. The chain uses TRBV5-4 and TRBJ1-1, with 7 bases identical to TRBD1. J gave up 5 bases and V 4 bases, and 5 bases lay outside the gene matches. The CDR3 has 13 amino acids. From germline, CDR1 is SGHNT and CDR2 YYREEE (reference sequence). In DNA, the CDR3 is TGTGCCAGCAGCGAGGGGGCAGGAACTGAAGCTTTCTTT. Protein product: CASSEGAGTEAFF. The full variable domain, completed using reference TRBV5-4 and TRBJ1-1, is ETGVTQSPTHLIKTRGQQVTLRCSSQSGHNTVSWYQQALGQGPQFIFQYYREEENGRGNFPPRFSGLQFPNYSSELNVNALELDDSALYLCASSEGAGTEAFFGQGTRLTVV.

The V call is TRBV29-1, the J call TRBJ1-4; D is ambiguous. CDR3 length: 12 amino acids. CDR1 and CDR2 from the germline V gene are SQVTM and ANQGSEA. V was trimmed by 7 bases and J by 6 bases, leaving 12 bases between them. The CDR3 reads CSAGKLDEKLFF. The CDR3 DNA is TGCAGCGCTGGGAAATTGGATGAAAAACTGTTTTTT.

This clone appeared once. The J gene is TRBJ1-2, the V gene TRBV19; 9 positions agree with TRBD1. CDR3 length: 16 residues. V gave up 3 bases and J gave up 6 bases; unmatched junction bases: 11. Germline values: CDR1 LNHDA, CDR2 SQIVND (reference sequence). The CDR3 loop is CASSIPGQGKLNGYTF. Here the CDR3 DNA reads TGTGCCAGTAGTATCCCCGGACAGGGGAAGTTGAATGGCTACACCTTC.

About this clone itself: Other DNA sequences in this specimen translate into the identical CDR3. The rearrangement uses TRBV28 and TRBJ1-2; the D gene is possibly TRBD1 (5 bases). Trimming took 6 bases from V and 0 from J, leaving 8 bases between them. The CDR3 loop spans 13 amino acids. Germline CDR1 and CDR2: MDHEN and SYDVKM. The CDR3 DNA reads as TGTGCCAGCAGCGGAGGGGCTAACTATGGCTACACCTTC. This codes for CASSGGANYGYTF.

The count of this clone is one. The chain carries TRBV11-2 and TRBJ1-1, with a weak D call TRBD1 (5 bases). CDR1 SGHAT and CDR2 FQNNGV come from the germline V gene. The CDR3 totals 15 residues. The CDR3 sequence is CATSVGHTLNTEAFF. CDR3 coding DNA: TGTGCTACCTCGGTGGGGCATACCCTGAACACTGAAGCTTTCTTT.

The rearrangement joins TRBV6-1 to TRBJ2-5, with D possibly TRBD2 on 6 matching bases. V lost 5 bases and J lost 4, with 14 bases in between. The CDR3 has 14 amino acids. Germline V gene sequence: CDR1 MNHNS, CDR2 SASEGT. As DNA, the CDR3 is TGTGCCAGCAGTTTCAGAACGGGAGCAGAGACCCAGTACTTC. Its translation is CASSFRTGAETQYF.

The chain is built from TRBV15 and TRBJ1-5, with a tentative D call TRBD1 (5 bases). Trimming removed 8 bases from V and 9 bases from J, with 11 bases in between. CDR1 is LNHNV, CDR2 YYDKDF, per germline (reference sequence). The CDR3 sequence is 11 residues long. DNA of the CDR3: TGTGCCACCGGGGACCCCGGGCCCCAGCATTTT. Amino acid sequence: CATGDPGPQHF.

The rearrangement uses TRBV5-8 and TRBJ2-1, with 11 bases fitting TRBD2. The CDR3 contains 15 residues. Germline V lookup: CDR1 SGHTS, CDR2 YDEGEE. V shed 3 bases and J 4 bases; nucleotides not matched to a gene: 3. CDR3 sequence reads: CASSWGLAVYNEQFF. The CDR3 bases are TGTGCCAGCAGCTGGGGACTAGCGGTTTACAATGAGCAGTTCTTC.

The rearrangement links TRBV6-6 to TRBJ2-2; D ambiguous. Germline CDR1 MNHNY, CDR2 SVGAGI (reference sequence). The V gene lost 6 bases and the J gene lost 7 bases, with 18 bases spanning the gap. CDR3 length equals 15 residues. This CDR3 reads CASSQRVSRSGELFF. In DNA, the CDR3 is TGTGCCAGCAGCCAAAGGGTCTCTAGGAGCGGGGAGCTGTTTTTT.

This chain uses TRBV11-2 with TRBJ2-5; D might be TRBD2 (6 bases). This CDR3 contains 15 residues. V lost 5 bases, J lost 0 bases, and 13 bases lay in between. Per germline, CDR1 SGHAT and CDR2 FQNNGV. The CDR3 reads CASSPRQRDQETQYF. The CDR3 DNA is TGTGCCAGCAGCCCACGACAGCGGGACCAAGAGACCCAGTACTTC.

The rearrangement uses TRBV23-1 and TRBJ2-1; D may be TRBD2 (6 bases). TRBV23-1 qualifies as an ORF whose function is uncertain. This CDR3 spans 17 amino acids. Trimming left V 0 bases short and J 9 bases short, with 21 bases between. The CDR3, as DNA: TGCGCCAGCAGTCAATCGAAGGGGACTTCGCCCCCTATTGAGCAGTTCTTC. Protein: CASSQSKGTSPPIEQFF.

V usage is TRBV28 and J usage is TRBJ2-1; D possibly matches TRBD1 or TRBD2 (6 bases each). V shed 2 bases and J shed 8 bases, with 16 bases lying between them. The CDR3 loop spans 15 amino acids. Germline V CDR1 and CDR2: MDHEN, SYDVKM. The CDR3 bases are TGTGCCAGCAGTTTAAGGGGGGCGGTCAGCCATGAGCAGTTCTTC. Its translation is CASSLRGAVSHEQFF.

V gene TRBV7-8 combines with J gene TRBJ2-3; 16 bases line up with TRBD2. This CDR3 has 19 amino acids. CDR1 and CDR2 from the germline V gene are SGHVS and FQNEAQ. Germline trimming cut 1 base from V and 9 bases from J; bases unmatched to any gene: 13. This chain's CDR3 is CASSLESMGTSGRAGTQYF. The CDR3 bases are TGTGCCAGCAGCTTAGAGAGTATGGGGACTAGCGGGAGGGCTGGGACGCAGTATTTT.

The chain links TRBV9 to TRBJ1-2; tentative D call: TRBD1 (6 bases). V lost 4 bases and J lost 7, with 23 bases in between. The germline V gene has CDR1 SGDLS and CDR2 YYNGEE. The CDR3 sequence is 16 residues long. The CDR3 region is CASSTAGGGLHTGYTF. In nucleotides, the CDR3 is TGTGCCAGCAGCACCGCCGGAGGGGGACTTCATACTGGCTACACCTTC.

This clone was counted only a few times. The same CDR3 is also encoded by other DNA sequences in this sample. The chain employs TRBV28 and TRBJ1-2; possible D gene TRBD1, 6 bases. Germline CDR1 reads MDHEN; CDR2 reads SYDVKM. V shed 6 bases and J shed 2 bases, with 7 bases lying between them. The CDR3 loop spans 12 amino acids. CDR3 coding DNA: TGTGCCAGCAGCACAGGGAACTATGGCTACACCTTC. Translation gives CASSTGNYGYTF.

The V call is TRBV19, the J call TRBJ2-7, with TRBD2 identical over 10 bases. Per germline, CDR1 LNHDA and CDR2 SQIVND (reference sequence). This CDR3 is built from 15 residues. The trim removed 1 base at V and 6 bases at J, leaving 6 bases unmatched. The CDR3 loop reads CASSIVLAGPGEQYF. The CDR3 DNA follows: TGTGCCAGTAGTATAGTACTAGCGGGGCCAGGCGAGCAGTACTTC.

The sample holds one count of this clone. This chain uses TRBV7-3 with TRBJ2-3; TRBD2 might be the D (6 bases). V was clipped by 5 bases and J by 3 bases, with 15 bases between them. This CDR3 has 15 residues. The germline CDR1 and CDR2 sequences are SGHTA and FQGTGA. The CDR3, as DNA: TGTGCCAGCAGCCCGACTAGAGGTTGGACAGATACGCAGTATTTT. This translates into CASSPTRGWTDTQYF.

V gene TRBV5-4 combines with J gene TRBJ2-2; D ambiguous. V lost 4 bases to trimming and J lost 7 bases, with 8 bases between them. Germline CDR1 and CDR2: SGHNT and YYREEE (reference sequence). The CDR3 runs to 12 residues. CDR3 region: CASSPLGGELFF. The DNA of the CDR3 is TGTGCCAGCAGCCCGTTGGGCGGGGAGCTGTTTTTT.